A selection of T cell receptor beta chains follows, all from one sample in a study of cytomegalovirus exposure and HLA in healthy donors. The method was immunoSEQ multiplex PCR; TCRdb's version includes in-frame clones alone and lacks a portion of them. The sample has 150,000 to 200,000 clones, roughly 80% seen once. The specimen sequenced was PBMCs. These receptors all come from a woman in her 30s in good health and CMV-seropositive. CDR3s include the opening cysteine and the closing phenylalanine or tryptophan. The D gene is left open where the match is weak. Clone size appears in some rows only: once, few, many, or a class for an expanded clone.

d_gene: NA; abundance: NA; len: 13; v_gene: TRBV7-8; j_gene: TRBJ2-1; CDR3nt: TGTGCCAGCAGCTTCGAGGTTATGGATGAGCAGTTCTTC; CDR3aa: CASSFEVMDEQFF
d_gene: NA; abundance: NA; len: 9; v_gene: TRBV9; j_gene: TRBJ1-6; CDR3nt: TGTGCCAGCACGTCACCCCTCCACTTT; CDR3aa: CASTSPLHF
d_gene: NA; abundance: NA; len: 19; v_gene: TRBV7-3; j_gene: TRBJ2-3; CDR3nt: TGTGCCAGCAGCTTAGGACCCGCCGCGGGACCACGAAGCACAGATACGCAGTATTTT; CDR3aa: CASSLGPAAGPRSTDTQYF
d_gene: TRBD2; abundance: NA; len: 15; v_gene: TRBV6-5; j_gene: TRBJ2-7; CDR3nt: TGTGCCAGCATCGGGACTAGCAGCCTCTCCTACGAGCAGTACTTC; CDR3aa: CASIGTSSLSYEQYF
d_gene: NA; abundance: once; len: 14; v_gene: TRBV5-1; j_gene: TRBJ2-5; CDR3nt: TGCGCCAGCAGCTTCCAGGGGTCCCAAGAAACCCAGTACTTC; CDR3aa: CASSFQGSQETQYF
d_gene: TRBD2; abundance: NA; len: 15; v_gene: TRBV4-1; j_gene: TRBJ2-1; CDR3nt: TGCGCCAGCAGCCAAGGACCAGGACTAGCGGGAGAGCAGTTCTTC; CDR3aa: CASSQGPGLAGEQFF
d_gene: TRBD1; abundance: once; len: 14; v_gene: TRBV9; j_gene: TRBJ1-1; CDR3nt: TGTGCCAGCAGCGTACCCGACAGGGGCACTGAAGCTTTCTTT; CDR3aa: CASSVPDRGTEAFF
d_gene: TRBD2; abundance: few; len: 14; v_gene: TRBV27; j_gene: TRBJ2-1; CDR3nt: TGTGCCAGCACCTCTTGGGCGGGAGTGCATGAGCAGTTCTTC; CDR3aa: CASTSWAGVHEQFF
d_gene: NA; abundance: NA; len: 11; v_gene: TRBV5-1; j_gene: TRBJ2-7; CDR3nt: TGCGCCAGCAGCTTGGCCTCCGAGCAGTACTTC; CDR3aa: CASSLASEQYF
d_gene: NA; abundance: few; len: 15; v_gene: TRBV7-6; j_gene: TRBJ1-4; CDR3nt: TGTGCCAGCAGCGAAGTGGGGACTTATAATGAAAAACTGTTTTTT; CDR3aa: CASSEVGTYNEKLFF
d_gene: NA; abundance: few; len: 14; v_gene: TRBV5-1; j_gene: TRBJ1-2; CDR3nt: TGCGCCAGCAGAGAATCTCAGTACGTCTCTGGCTACACCTTC; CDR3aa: CASRESQYVSGYTF
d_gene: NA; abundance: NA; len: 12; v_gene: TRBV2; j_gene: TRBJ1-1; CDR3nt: TGTGCCACAGACTTAATGAACACTGAAGCTTTCTTT; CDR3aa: CATDLMNTEAFF
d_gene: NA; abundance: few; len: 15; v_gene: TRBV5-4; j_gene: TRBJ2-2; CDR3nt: TGTGCCAGCAGCTTGGAGGGGGGGTTCACCGGGGAGCTGTTTTTT; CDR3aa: CASSLEGGFTGELFF
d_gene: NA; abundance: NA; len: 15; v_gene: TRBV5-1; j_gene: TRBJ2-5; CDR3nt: TGCGCCAGCAGCCCGGAAAGAGGCGGGGTAGAGACCCAGTACTTC; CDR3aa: CASSPERGGVETQYF
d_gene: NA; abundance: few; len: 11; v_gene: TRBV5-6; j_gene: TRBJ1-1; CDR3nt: TGTGCCAGCAGCCTCCGGGAAGAAGCTTTCTTT; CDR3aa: CASSLREEAFF
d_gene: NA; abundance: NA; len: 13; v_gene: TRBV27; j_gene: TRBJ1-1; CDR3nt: TGTGCCAGCAGTTTCCCAGGGGCGGATGGAGCTTTCTTT; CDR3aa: CASSFPGADGAFF
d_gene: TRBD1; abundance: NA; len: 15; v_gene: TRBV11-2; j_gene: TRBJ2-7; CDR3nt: TGTGCCAGCAGCGTCATCGGGACAGGGACTACGGGGCAGTACTTC; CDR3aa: CASSVIGTGTTGQYF
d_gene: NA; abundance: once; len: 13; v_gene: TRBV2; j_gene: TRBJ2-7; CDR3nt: TGTGCCAGCAAGTTAGGGGGTCGGTACGAGCAGTACTTC; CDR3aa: CASKLGGRYEQYF
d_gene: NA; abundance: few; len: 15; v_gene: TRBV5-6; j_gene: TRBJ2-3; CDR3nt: TGTGCCAGCAGCTTGGTTGGGACTAGCACAGATACGCAGTATTTT; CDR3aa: CASSLVGTSTDTQYF
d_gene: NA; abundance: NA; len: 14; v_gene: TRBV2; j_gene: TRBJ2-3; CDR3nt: TGTGCCGGGACTCGGGATCAGGGCACAGATACGCAGTATTTT; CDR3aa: CAGTRDQGTDTQYF
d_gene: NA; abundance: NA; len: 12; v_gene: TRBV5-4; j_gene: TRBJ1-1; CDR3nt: TGTGCCAGCAGCCTCCTAAACACTGAAGCTTTCTTT; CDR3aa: CASSLLNTEAFF
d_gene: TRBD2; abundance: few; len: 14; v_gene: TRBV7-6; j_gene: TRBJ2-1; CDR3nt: TGTGCCAGCAGCTTTACTAGCGGGATAAATGAGCAGTTCTTC; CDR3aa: CASSFTSGINEQFF
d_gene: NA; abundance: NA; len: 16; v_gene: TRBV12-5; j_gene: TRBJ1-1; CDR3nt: TGTGCTAGTGGTTTGGTAATTGGAGATTTTGGCACTGAAGCTTTCTTT; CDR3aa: CASGLVIGDFGTEAFF
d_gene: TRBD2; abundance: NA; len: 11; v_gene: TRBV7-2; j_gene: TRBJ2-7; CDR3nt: TGTGCCAGCAGCGAGGGGACTAGCGAGTACTTC; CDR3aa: CASSEGTSEYF
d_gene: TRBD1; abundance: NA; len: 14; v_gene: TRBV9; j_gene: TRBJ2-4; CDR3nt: TGTGCCAGCAGCGGGGGGACAGCAAAAAACATTCAGTACTTC; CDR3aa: CASSGGTAKNIQYF
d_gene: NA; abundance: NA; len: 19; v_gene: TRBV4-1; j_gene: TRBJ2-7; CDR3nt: TGCGCCAGCAGCCAGAGACTCCCCCTGACGACGGTTCGGGATTACGAGCAGTACTTC; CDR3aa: CASSQRLPLTTVRDYEQYF
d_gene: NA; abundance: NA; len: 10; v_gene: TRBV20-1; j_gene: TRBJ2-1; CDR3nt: TGCAGTGCTAGAGATCAATTGGCCTTCTTC; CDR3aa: CSARDQLAFF
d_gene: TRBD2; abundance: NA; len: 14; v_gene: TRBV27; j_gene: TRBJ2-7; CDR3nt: TGTGCCAGCAGTCTCATCCGGGGGGACTACGAGCAGTACTTC; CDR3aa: CASSLIRGDYEQYF
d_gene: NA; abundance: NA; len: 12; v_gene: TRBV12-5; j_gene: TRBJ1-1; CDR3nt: TGTGCTAGTGGTCTAGGGAACACTGAAGCTTTCTTT; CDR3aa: CASGLGNTEAFF
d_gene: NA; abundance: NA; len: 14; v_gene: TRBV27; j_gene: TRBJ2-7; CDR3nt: TGTGCCAGCACCTTAGTGGCCGGGGCCTACGAGCAGTACTTC; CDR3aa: CASTLVAGAYEQYF
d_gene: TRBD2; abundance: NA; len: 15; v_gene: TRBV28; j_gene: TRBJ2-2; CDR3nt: TGTGCCAGCAGTTTGGGGACTAGCGGGACAGGGGAGCTGTTTTTT; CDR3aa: CASSLGTSGTGELFF
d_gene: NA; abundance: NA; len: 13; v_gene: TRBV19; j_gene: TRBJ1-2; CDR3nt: TGTGCCAGTAGGATTTCAGTTAACTATGGCTACACCTTC; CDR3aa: CASRISVNYGYTF
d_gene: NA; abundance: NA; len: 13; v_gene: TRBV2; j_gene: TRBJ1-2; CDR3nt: TGTGCCAGCAGTGAAGGGACTTCCGGGGGCTACACCTTC; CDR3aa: CASSEGTSGGYTF
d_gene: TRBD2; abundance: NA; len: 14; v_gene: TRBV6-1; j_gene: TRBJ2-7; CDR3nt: TGTGCCAGCAGTCCACTAGCGGGAGTTTACGAGCAGTACTTC; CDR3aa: CASSPLAGVYEQYF
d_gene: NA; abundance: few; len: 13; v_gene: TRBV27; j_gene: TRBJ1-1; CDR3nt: TGTGCCAGCAGCCCGACAGGCGACACTGAAGCTTTCTTT; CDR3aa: CASSPTGDTEAFF
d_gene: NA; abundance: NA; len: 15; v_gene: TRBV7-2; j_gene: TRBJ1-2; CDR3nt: TGTGCCAGCAGCTTAGATATGCAGGGACTCGATGGCTACACCTTC; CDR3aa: CASSLDMQGLDGYTF
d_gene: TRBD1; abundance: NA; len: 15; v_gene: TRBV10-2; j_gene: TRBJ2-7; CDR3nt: TGCGCCAGCAGAAAAGGACAGGGAGAGACCTACGAGCAGTACTTC; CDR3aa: CASRKGQGETYEQYF
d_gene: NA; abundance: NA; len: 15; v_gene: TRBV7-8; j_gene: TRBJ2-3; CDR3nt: TGTGCCAGCAGCCTGAGCGGAGGAGAGGCAGATACGCAGTATTTT; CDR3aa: CASSLSGGEADTQYF
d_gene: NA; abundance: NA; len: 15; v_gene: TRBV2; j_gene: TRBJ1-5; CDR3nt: TGTGCCAGCAGCCTACAGGTCCACCCAAATCAGCCCCAGCATTTT; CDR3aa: CASSLQVHPNQPQHF
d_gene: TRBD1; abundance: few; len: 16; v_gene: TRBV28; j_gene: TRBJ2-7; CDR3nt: TGTGCCAGCAGTCTAGGCCCGACAGGGACCTACTACGAGCAGTACTTC; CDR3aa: CASSLGPTGTYYEQYF
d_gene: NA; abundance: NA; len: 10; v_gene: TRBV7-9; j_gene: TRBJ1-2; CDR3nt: TGTGCCAGCAGCCCCGATGGCTACACCTTC; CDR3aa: CASSPDGYTF